The 16 T cell receptor beta chains reported below all come from one sample, sequenced in a study of cytomegalovirus exposure and HLA in healthy donors. With 60 Vbeta and 13 Jbeta primers, the PCR was carried out. The repertoire was sequenced with immunoSEQ multiplex PCR; TCRdb's copy has only in-frame clones and lacks some. Of 200,000 to 250,000 clones in the sample, roughly 80% were seen once. Specimen: PBMCs. The receptors here all came from a man aged 45-60 years in good health and CMV-seronegative.

V is TRBV27 and J is TRBJ1-1, with TRBD1 as a possible D gene (6 bases). Germline CDR1 and CDR2: MNHEY and SMNVEV (reference sequence). This CDR3 has 13 residues. The V and J ends lost 5 bases and 11 bases respectively, with 18 bases between them. The CDR3 here is CASSTLTQGWAFF. CDR3 sequence (DNA): TGTGCCAGCAGTACACTCACACAGGGATGGGCTTTCTTT.

The chain links TRBV9 to TRBJ1-2, with D tentatively TRBD1 (5 bases). The V gene lost 0 bases and the J gene lost 8 bases, with 14 bases spanning the gap. The CDR3 sequence is 14 residues long. The germline V gene encodes CDR1 SGDLS and CDR2 YYNGEE. CDR3 loop: CASSVGGGGRGYTF. CDR3 nucleotide sequence: TGTGCCAGCAGCGTAGGCGGGGGGGGTAGGGGCTACACCTTC.

The V call is TRBV25-1, the J call TRBJ2-6; tentatively, D is TRBD1 (6 bases). The V end was cut by 5 bases, the J end by 0 bases, with 11 bases between. This CDR3 has 16 amino acids. Germline values: CDR1 MGHDK, CDR2 SYGVNS. The chain's CDR3 is CASSKTGYSGANVLTF. The CDR3 nucleotides are TGTGCCAGCAGTAAAACAGGGTACTCTGGGGCCAACGTCCTGACTTTC.

This chain joins TRBV7-6 and TRBJ1-4; D gene unclear. Germline CDR1 is SGHVS and CDR2 is FNYEAQ. There are 18 residues in the CDR3. V lost 2 bases and J 0 bases, leaving 16 bases between the germline ends. The CDR3 nucleotides are TGTGCCAGCAGCTTAACCCCCCGACTGCACTCAACTAATGAAAAACTGTTTTTT. Encoded protein: CASSLTPRLHSTNEKLFF.

V usage is TRBV7-3 and J usage is TRBJ2-2; the D gene is possibly TRBD1 (6 bases). The V end was cut by 5 bases, the J end by 7 bases, with 14 bases between. This CDR3 spans 14 amino acids. The germline V gene encodes CDR1 SGHTA and CDR2 FQGTGA. CDR3 nucleotides: TGTGCCAGCAGCCCCACAGGGAACGGCGGGGAGCTGTTTTTT. Encoded protein: CASSPTGNGGELFF. Looking up the rest from reference TRBV7-3 and TRBJ2-2 gives the full variable domain: GAGVSQTPSNKVTEKGKYVELRCDPISGHTALYWYRQSLGQGPEFLIYFQGTGAADDSGLPNDRFFAVRPEGSVSTLKIQRTERGDSAVYLCASSPTGNGGELFFGEGSRLTVL.

The rearrangement joins TRBV19 to TRBJ2-5, with 10 bases lining up with TRBD2. CDR1 LNHDA and CDR2 SQIVND come from the germline V gene (reference sequence). CDR3 length equals 16 residues. The V and J ends lost 5 bases and 0 bases, in that order; junction bases with no gene match: 6. The CDR3 protein is CASSPGLAENQETQYF. The CDR3 coding sequence is TGTGCCAGTAGTCCCGGACTAGCGGAGAACCAAGAGACCCAGTACTTC.

V and J are TRBV10-3 and TRBJ1-1; D not resolved. The V and J ends lost 0 bases and 4 bases respectively, with 15 bases between them. The germline V gene encodes CDR1 ENHRY and CDR2 SYGVKD. This CDR3 comprises 16 residues. The DNA for the CDR3 is TGTGCCATCAGTGAGTCAGTAGTGAGGGCCAGCACTGAAGCTTTCTTT. The encoded protein is CAISESVVRASTEAFF.

The chain joins TRBV30 to TRBJ1-3, with a weak D call TRBD1 (6 bases). Trimming took off 1 base at V and 0 bases at J, with 10 bases between the two ends. The CDR3 length is 15 residues. Germline V gene data show CDR1 as GTSNPN and CDR2 as SVGIG (reference sequence). CDR3 sequence reads: CAWSADSISGNTIYF. The CDR3, as DNA: TGTGCCTGGAGTGCGGACAGCATCTCTGGAAACACCATATATTTT. Full variable domain (missing parts from reference TRBV30 and TRBJ1-3): SQTIHQWPATLVQPVGSPLSLECTVEGTSNPNLYWYRQAAGRGLQLLFYSVGIGQISSEVPQNLSASRPQDRQFILSSKKLLLSDSGFYLCAWSADSISGNTIYFGEGSWLTVV.

The rearrangement joins TRBV7-6 to TRBJ2-1, with D perhaps TRBD1 (6 bases). This CDR3 is built from 16 residues. V was pared by 4 bases and J by 1 base, with 14 bases between. The germline gives CDR1 SGHVS, CDR2 FNYEAQ. The DNA for the CDR3 is TGTGCCAGCAGCTGGGGGCCGGGACGGTCCTACAATGAGCAGTTCTTC. As protein: CASSWGPGRSYNEQFF.

This chain joins TRBV2 and TRBJ2-7; TRBD1 aligns across 9 bases. CDR3 size: 14 residues. CDR1 SNHLY and CDR2 FYNNEI come from the germline V gene. V lost 3 bases to trimming and J lost 0 bases; unmatched junction nucleotides: 0. CDR3 sequence (DNA): TGTGCCAGCAGTGAGGACAGGGGCTCCTACGAGCAGTACTTC. Its translation is CASSEDRGSYEQYF.

V gene TRBV11-1 combines with J gene TRBJ2-4; D is possibly TRBD2 (5 bases). Germline CDR1 is SGHAT and CDR2 is FQDESV (reference sequence). The CDR3 loop spans 15 amino acids. V dropped 5 bases and J dropped 3 bases, with 14 bases sitting between them. In DNA form, the CDR3 reads TGTGCCAGCAGCACCGACTACCGAAGCAAAAACATTCAGTACTTC. The encoded protein is CASSTDYRSKNIQYF.

The chain recombines TRBV28 with TRBJ2-1; 9 bases are shared with TRBD1. Germline V gene sequence: CDR1 MDHEN, CDR2 SYDVKM. After removal of 10 bases from V and 4 bases from J, the junction contained 8 bases not matched to a gene. This CDR3 is 14 amino acids long. The CDR3 DNA is TGTGCCAACTCGGGACAGGGATCTTACAATGAGCAGTTCTTC. Translated: CANSGQGSYNEQFF.

The genes are TRBV6-6 and TRBJ2-7; D possibly corresponds to TRBD2 (6 bases). Trimming removed 7 bases at V and 3 bases at J, with 16 bases between. Per the germline V gene, CDR1 is MNHNY and CDR2 is SVGAGI (reference sequence). This CDR3 has 14 amino acids. CDR3 nucleotides: TGTGCCAGCAACAGACGTCAGGGAGGCTACGAGCAGTACTTC. This sequence encodes CASNRRQGGYEQYF.

This chain joins TRBV7-9 and TRBJ2-6, with D possibly matching TRBD1 (5 bases). Trimming stripped 2 bases from V and 0 bases from J, with 11 bases between. The V gene's germline CDR1 is SEHNR and CDR2 FQNEAQ (reference sequence). The CDR3 spans 17 residues. The CDR3 loop is CASSLSAGPSGANVLTF. For the CDR3, the DNA is TGTGCCAGCAGCTTATCCGCAGGGCCCTCTGGGGCCAACGTCCTGACTTTC.

The chain joins TRBV14 to TRBJ2-6, with TRBD2 as a possible D gene (5 bases). V was shortened by 4 bases and J by 3 bases, with 13 bases between the two germline ends. CDR3 length: 16 residues. Per germline, CDR1 SGHDN and CDR2 FVKESK. The CDR3 region is CASSLRWAGGANVLTF. The CDR3 DNA is TGTGCCAGCAGCCTTCGGTGGGCGGGTGGGGCCAACGTCCTGACTTTC.

The genes are TRBV11-2 and TRBJ2-5, with 9 bases aligning to TRBD1. CDR3 length: 13 amino acids. Germline V gives CDR1 SGHAT, CDR2 FQNNGV. J was trimmed by 6 bases and V by 4 bases; bases with no gene match: 3. This CDR3 reads CASSSGQGKTQYF. The CDR3 DNA follows: TGTGCCAGCAGCTCGGGACAGGGAAAGACCCAGTACTTC.